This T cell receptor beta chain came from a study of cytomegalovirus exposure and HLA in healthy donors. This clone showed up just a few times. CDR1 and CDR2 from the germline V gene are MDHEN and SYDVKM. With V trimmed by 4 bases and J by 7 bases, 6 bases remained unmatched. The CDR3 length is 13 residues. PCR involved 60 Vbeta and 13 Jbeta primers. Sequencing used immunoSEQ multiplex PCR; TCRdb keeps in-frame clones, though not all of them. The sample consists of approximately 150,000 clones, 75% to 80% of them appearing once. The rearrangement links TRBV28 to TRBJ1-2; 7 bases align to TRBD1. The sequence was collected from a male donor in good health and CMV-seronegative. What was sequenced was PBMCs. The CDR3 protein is CASSYGGGAGYTF. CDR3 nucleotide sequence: TGTGCCAGCAGTTATGGAGGGGGCGCTGGCTACACCTTC.